Listed here are 10 T cell receptor beta chains from one sample, sequenced in a study of cytomegalovirus exposure and HLA in healthy donors. PCR used 60 Vbeta primers and 13 Jbeta primers. Repertoires were generated with immunoSEQ multiplex PCR, while TCRdb's copy carries only in-frame clones and drops some. The repertoire holds approximately 200,000 clones, with around 80% as singletons. Sequences were obtained from PBMCs. Receptors originate from a woman in her 30s in good health and CMV-seropositive.

The chain recombines TRBV27 with TRBJ2-4; D perhaps matches TRBD2 (5 bases). V lost 5 bases, J lost 8 bases, and 19 bases lay in between. CDR3 length: 15 amino acids. Germline lookup yields CDR1 MNHEY and CDR2 SMNVEV (reference sequence). CDR3 amino acids: CASSRAPNARDIQYF. CDR3 nucleotides: TGTGCCAGCAGTAGGGCCCCCAACGCGAGGGACATTCAGTACTTC.

Only one count was recorded for this clone. The chain combines TRBV4-1 with TRBJ2-1; D is perhaps TRBD2 (6 bases). V lost 0 bases and J lost 1, with 13 bases in between. Germline assignment: CDR1 MGHRA and CDR2 YSYEKL. The CDR3 sequence is 17 residues long. CDR3 region: CASSQDPEGRSYNEQFF. CDR3 nucleotide sequence: TGCGCCAGCAGCCAAGATCCGGAAGGGAGGTCCTACAATGAGCAGTTCTTC.

V gene TRBV13 combines with J gene TRBJ1-5; TRBD1 matches at 7 bases. CDR3 length equals 14 residues. CDR1 PRHDT and CDR2 FYEKMQ come from the germline V gene (reference sequence). V was pared by 5 bases and J by 7 bases, with 8 bases of the junction left unmatched. The CDR3, as DNA: TGTGCCAGCAGCCGAGGACAGGTAAGCCAGCCCCAGCATTTT. Amino acid sequence: CASSRGQVSQPQHF.

In this sample, this clone turned up a few times. The V gene is TRBV11-2, the J gene TRBJ2-3; 11 nucleotides line up with TRBD2. CDR1 SGHAT and CDR2 FQNNGV come from the germline V gene. This CDR3 is built from 19 residues. V lost 1 base, J lost 3 bases, and 12 bases stayed unmatched. DNA of the CDR3: TGTGCCAGCAGCTTAGTTGGGGCCCGGACTAGCGGGCGGACAGATACGCAGTATTTT. Translated: CASSLVGARTSGRTDTQYF.

A few counts support this clone. This chain uses TRBV10-1 with TRBJ2-1, with 8 bases identical to TRBD2. Germline V gene sequence: CDR1 WNHNN, CDR2 SYGVQD (reference sequence). The CDR3 has 18 amino acids. The J segment lost 1 base and the V segment lost 5 bases, leaving 13 bases of the junction unmatched. This CDR3 is CASSWLAGWKPSYNEQFF. CDR3 bases: TGCGCCAGCAGTTGGCTAGCGGGTTGGAAACCGTCCTACAATGAGCAGTTCTTC.

This CDR3 is CASSQGQGDYEQYF. The CDR3 nucleotides are TGCGCCAGCAGCCAAGGACAGGGGGACTACGAGCAGTACTTC. J is TRBJ2-7 and V is TRBV4-3; TRBD1 matches at 9 bases. This CDR3 has 14 residues. With 1 base clipped from V and 3 bases from J, the junction kept 1 base outside the gene matches. Germline V gives CDR1 LGHNA, CDR2 YSLEER.

The V gene is TRBV27, the J gene TRBJ2-7, with 10 bases fitting TRBD2. J lost 4 bases, V lost 8 bases, and 2 bases had no gene match. Germline CDR1 reads MNHEY; CDR2 reads SMNVEV (reference sequence). The CDR3 has 12 residues. CDR3 in DNA: TGTGCCAGCCGGACTAGCGGATACGAGCAGTACTTC. Its translation: CASRTSGYEQYF.

This clone was counted between two and nine times. The rearrangement links TRBV7-9 to TRBJ1-2, with D tentatively TRBD1 (6 bases). V dropped 2 bases and J dropped 7 bases, with 17 bases sitting between them. Germline V gives CDR1 SEHNR, CDR2 FQNEAQ (reference sequence). This CDR3 comprises 15 residues. The CDR3 sequence: CASSLLTGSSGGYTF. The CDR3 nucleotides read TGTGCCAGCAGCTTACTTACAGGGTCAAGTGGTGGCTACACCTTC.

The J gene is TRBJ2-1, the V gene TRBV6-1; tentatively, D is TRBD2 (6 bases). V lost 4 bases and J 3 bases, leaving 10 bases between the germline ends. This CDR3 is built from 14 residues. CDR1 is MNHNS, CDR2 SASEGT, per germline. CDR3 protein: CASSAGTDYNEQFF. In DNA form, the CDR3 reads TGTGCCAGCAGTGCCGGGACTGACTACAATGAGCAGTTCTTC.

The chain uses TRBV12-5 and TRBJ2-7; TRBD2 might be the D (5 bases). Per germline, CDR1 LGHNT and CDR2 FRNRAP. V dropped 5 bases and J dropped 3 bases, with 17 bases sitting between them. The CDR3 is 15 amino acids. This CDR3 is CASGPPGLADYEQYF. The CDR3 bases are TGTGCTAGTGGTCCGCCGGGGTTAGCTGACTACGAGCAGTACTTC. Using reference TRBV12-5 and TRBJ2-7 for the parts outside the CDR3, the full variable domain is DARVTQTPRHKVTEMGQEVTMRCQPILGHNTVFWYRQTMMQGLELLAYFRNRAPLDDSGMPKDRFSAEMPDATLATLKIQPSEPRDSAVYFCASGPPGLADYEQYFGPGTRLTVT.